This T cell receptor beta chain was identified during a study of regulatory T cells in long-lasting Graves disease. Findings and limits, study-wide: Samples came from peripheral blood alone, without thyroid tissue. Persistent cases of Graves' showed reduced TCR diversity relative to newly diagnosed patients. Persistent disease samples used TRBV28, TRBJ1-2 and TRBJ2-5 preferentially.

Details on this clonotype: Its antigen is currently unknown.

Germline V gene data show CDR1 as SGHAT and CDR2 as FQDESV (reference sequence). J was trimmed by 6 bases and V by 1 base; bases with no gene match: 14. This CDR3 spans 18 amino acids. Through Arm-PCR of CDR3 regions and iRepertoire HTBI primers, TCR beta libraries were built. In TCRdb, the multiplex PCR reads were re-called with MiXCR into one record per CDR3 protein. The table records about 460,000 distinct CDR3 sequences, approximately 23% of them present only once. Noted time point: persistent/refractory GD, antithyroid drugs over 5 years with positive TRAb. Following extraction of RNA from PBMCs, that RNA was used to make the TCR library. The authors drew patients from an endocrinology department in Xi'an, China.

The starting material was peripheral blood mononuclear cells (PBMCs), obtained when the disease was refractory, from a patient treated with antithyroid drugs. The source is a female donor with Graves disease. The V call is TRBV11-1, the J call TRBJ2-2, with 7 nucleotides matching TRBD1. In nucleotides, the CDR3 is TGTGCCAGCAGCTTAGTATGGAGTCAGGGGGAAACCTCCGGGGAGCTGTTTTTT. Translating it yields CASSLVWSQGETSGELFF.